This is a list of T cell receptor beta chains from one sample in a study of blood T cells in healthy people across ages. TCRdb itself ran the 5' RACE reads through MiXCR, one entry per CDR3 protein. The sample has 1.5 million to 1.9 million distinct CDR3 sequences; 42% are singletons. The sample taken for sequencing was blood. These receptors were obtained from a woman between 18 and 30 years old in good health. CDR3s include the opening cysteine and the closing phenylalanine or tryptophan. The D gene is left open where the match is weak. Some rows mark clone size as missing; the rest say once, few, many or name a class of expanded clone.

len	v_gene	abundance	d_gene	j_gene	CDR3nt	CDR3aa
11	TRBV21-1	once	.	TRBJ2-5	TGTGCCACTATCCCGCGGGCCCTACAGTACTTC	CATIPRALQYF
15	TRBV7-2	few	TRBD1	TRBJ2-7	TGTGCCAGCAGCTTGCGACAGGGCCCTACCTACGAGCAGTACTTC	CASSLRQGPTYEQYF
14	TRBV5-5	.	.	TRBJ2-7	TGTGCCAGTAGCTTGTCGGACAGTTCCTACGAGCAGTACTTC	CASSLSDSSYEQYF
15	TRBV27	few	TRBD1	TRBJ2-7	TGTGCCAGCAGTCCTTGGACAGGGGGGTTCGGCGAGCAGTACTTC	CASSPWTGGFGEQYF
17	TRBV7-2	.	TRBD1	TRBJ2-2	TGTGCCAGCAGCTTAGTCGGGACAGGGAGAGCCACCGGGGAGCTGTTTTTT	CASSLVGTGRATGELFF
12	TRBV5-1	.	.	TRBJ2-5	TGCGCCAGCAGCTTGACAGAGATTGAGCAGTACTTC	CASSLTEIEQYF
16	TRBV10-3	.	TRBD1	TRBJ2-3	TGTGCCATCAGTGCGGAAGAAGGGGGCGCGAGGGATACGCAGTATTTT	CAISAEEGGARDTQYF
14	TRBV21-1	.	.	TRBJ2-5	TGTGCCAGCAGCAAAGGTGTCAGTAAAGAGACCCAGTACTTC	CASSKGVSKETQYF
15	TRBV20-1	once	.	TRBJ2-3	TGCAGTGCTCGCCAAACAGGGTTTCATACAAATACGCAGTATTTT	CSARQTGFHTNTQYF
15	TRBV4-3	.	.	TRBJ1-2	TGCGCCAGCAGCCAAGGGCCTGACGGCAACTATGGCTACACCTTC	CASSQGPDGNYGYTF
16	TRBV4-1	.	TRBD2	TRBJ2-2	TGCGCCAGCAGCAAAACGACTAGCGGGAGAACCGGGGAGCTGTTTTTT	CASSKTTSGRTGELFF
13	TRBV14	few	.	TRBJ2-7	TGTGCCAGCAGCCAAGAGAACAGCCACGAGCAGTACTTC	CASSQENSHEQYF
15	TRBV7-2	.	.	TRBJ2-7	TGTGCCAGCAGCTTAGGGGTTGGACTCTCCTACGAGCAGTACTTC	CASSLGVGLSYEQYF
14	TRBV7-9	.	TRBD2	TRBJ2-1	TGTGCCAGTAGAGTAGCGGGGACGTGGAATGAGCAGTTCTTC	CASRVAGTWNEQFF
16	TRBV9	few	TRBD2	TRBJ2-1	TGTGCCAGCAGCCCCGGGACTAGCGGGGGGTCGGATGAGCAGTTCTTC	CASSPGTSGGSDEQFF
15	TRBV9	.	TRBD1	TRBJ1-5	TGTGCCAGCAGCGGGACAGGGGGCCTCAATCAGCCCCAGCATTTT	CASSGTGGLNQPQHF
14	TRBV15	few	TRBD2	TRBJ2-5	TGTGCCACCAGTTCGGGACTAGCGGATAAGGAGCAGTACTTC	CATSSGLADKEQYF
18	TRBV15	few	TRBD1	TRBJ1-2	TGTGCCACCAGCAGAGATCAGACAGGGTGGCCCTTCCGCTATGGCTACACCTTC	CATSRDQTGWPFRYGYTF
14	TRBV20-1	.	.	TRBJ2-1	TGCAGTGTGAGATTGAGGGTTCCCTACAATGAGCAGTTCTTC	CSVRLRVPYNEQFF
14	TRBV6-2/TRBV6-3	.	TRBD2	TRBJ2-1	TGTGCCAGCAGTCTACGGGACTACCTCAATGAGCAGTTCTTC	CASSLRDYLNEQFF